A single T cell receptor beta chain is shown here with its context. This sample is drawn from a study of blood T cell repertoires in COVID-19. About the research overall: Acute and convalescent COVID-19 samples came from the United States, Italy and Spain.

Sequencing used immunoSEQ multiplex PCR; TCRdb keeps in-frame clones, though not all of them. The table records about 250,000 clones, about 85% of them present only once. The sequenced sample consisted of peripheral blood. The sequence was collected from a man younger than 30 with active or convalescent COVID-19.

CDR3 in amino acids: CASSPTDRGGNQPQHF. In DNA, the CDR3 is TGTGCCAGCTCACCAACGGACAGGGGGGGCAATCAGCCCCAGCATTTT. The chain has TRBV18 and TRBJ1-5; 10 bases fit TRBD1. The CDR3 runs 16 residues. Germline CDR1 KGHSH, CDR2 LQKENI. Trimming cost V 2 bases and J 2 bases; bases outside gene matches: 3.